The source of this T cell receptor (beta chain) is a study of CD8 T cells in ankylosing spondylitis. Study-level points and caveats: Made up of about eight highly homologous variants, a TCR beta motif appeared characteristic of ankylosing spondylitis blood.

Germline CDR1 and CDR2: MNHEY and SVGEGT. There are 14 residues in the CDR3. V dropped 6 bases and J dropped 5; count of bases not matched to a gene: 7. MiXCR, applied by TCRdb to the 5' RACE reads, yields one record per CDR3 protein. Of about 350,000 distinct CDR3 sequences listed, approximately 20% are singletons. This clonotype was counted only a few times. Its antigen remains unidentified. The chain has TRBV6-2 or TRBV6-3 and TRBJ2-3; TRBD2 matches 8 bases. Sequencing used blood, either unsorted or a sorted T cell fraction (not recorded which). The clonotype was recovered from a male donor with ankylosing spondylitis or in good health (not recorded which). The CDR3 nucleotides are TGTGCCAGCAGGGGGACTAGGGAGGGAGATACGCAGTATTTT. Its translation: CASRGTREGDTQYF.